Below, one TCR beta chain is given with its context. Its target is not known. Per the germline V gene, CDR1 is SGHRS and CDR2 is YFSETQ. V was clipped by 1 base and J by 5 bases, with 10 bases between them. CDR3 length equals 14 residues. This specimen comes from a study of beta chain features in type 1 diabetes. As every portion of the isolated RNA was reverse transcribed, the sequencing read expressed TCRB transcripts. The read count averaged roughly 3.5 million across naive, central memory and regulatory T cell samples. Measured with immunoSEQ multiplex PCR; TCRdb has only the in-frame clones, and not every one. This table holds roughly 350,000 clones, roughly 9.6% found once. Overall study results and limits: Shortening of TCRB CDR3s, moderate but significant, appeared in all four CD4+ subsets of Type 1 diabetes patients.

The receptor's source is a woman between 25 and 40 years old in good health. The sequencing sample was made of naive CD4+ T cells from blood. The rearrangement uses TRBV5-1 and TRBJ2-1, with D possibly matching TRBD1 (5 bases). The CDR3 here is CASSLRQIHNEQFF. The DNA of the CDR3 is TGCGCCAGCAGCTTGAGACAGATCCACAATGAGCAGTTCTTC.